A selection of T cell receptor beta chains follows, all from one sample in a study of control samples from healthy donors and cancer patients. Repertoires were generated with immunoSEQ multiplex PCR, while TCRdb's copy carries only in-frame clones and drops some. The data contain under 200,000 clones, about 94% of them singletons. Sequencing used PBMCs. Receptor source: a man aged 60 to 69 with colorectal cancer. The CDR3 runs from the conserved cysteine through the conserved F or W. D genes are given only for firm matches. Size is omitted from some rows. Given values are once, few, many or a class for expanded clones.

clone_size j_call d_call v_call cdr3_aa cdr3_nt
. TRBJ1-1 . TRBV5-1 CASSLSNTEAFF TGCGCCAGCAGCTTATCGAACACTGAAGCTTTCTTT
. TRBJ1-2 TRBD1 TRBV10-3 CAISEKTGGVYGYTF TGTGCCATCAGTGAGAAGACAGGGGGCGTCTATGGCTACACCTTC
. TRBJ2-5 TRBD2 TRBV2 CASGGRAETQYF TGTGCCAGCGGGGGGAGGGCAGAGACCCAGTACTTC
. TRBJ2-1 TRBD2 TRBV19 CATRKGLASEQFF TGTGCCACAAGAAAGGGACTAGCTAGTGAGCAGTTCTTC
. TRBJ1-1 TRBD1 TRBV5-1 CASSLGQGATEAFF TGCGCCAGCAGCTTAGGGCAGGGGGCTACTGAAGCTTTCTTT
. TRBJ1-4 . TRBV7-2 CASSLEFATNEKLFF TGTGCCAGCAGCTTAGAATTTGCAACTAATGAAAAACTGTTTTTT
. TRBJ2-3 TRBD1 TRBV3-1/TRBV3-2 CASSFATQGVGTDTQYF TGTGCCAGCAGCTTCGCAACACAGGGGGTTGGGACAGATACGCAGTATTTT
. TRBJ2-7 TRBD2 TRBV5-6 CASSSQRSGGAPYEQYF TGTGCCAGCAGCTCACAACGGAGCGGGGGGGCCCCCTACGAGCAGTACTTC
. TRBJ2-2 . TRBV9 CASNQGGPASRGGELFF TGTGCCAGCAACCAGGGGGGACCCGCTTCGAGGGGCGGGGAGCTGTTTTTT
. TRBJ1-5 . TRBV2 CASSDGRGGSNQPQHF TGTGCCAGCAGTGACGGCAGGGGAGGAAGCAATCAGCCCCAGCATTTT
. TRBJ1-5 TRBD1 TRBV19 CASSIYGTGGYQPQHF TGTGCCAGTAGTATCTATGGGACAGGGGGTTATCAGCCCCAGCATTTT
. TRBJ2-2 . TRBV10-2 CASRETGTGELFF TGCGCCAGCAGGGAAACAGGGACCGGGGAGCTGTTTTTT
. TRBJ2-2 . TRBV5-6 CASSLAAGGELFF TGTGCCAGCAGCTTGGCTGCAGGGGGGGAGCTGTTTTTT
once TRBJ1-1 TRBD1 TRBV5-6 CASSWRDSLNTEAFF TGTGCCAGCAGCTGGAGGGACAGCCTGAACACTGAAGCTTTCTTT
. TRBJ1-1 TRBD1 TRBV18 CASSPRQGGDTEAFF TGTGCCAGCTCACCTCGACAGGGGGGAGATACTGAAGCTTTCTTT
. TRBJ2-7 . TRBV30 CAWSKQGPYEQYF TGTGCCTGGAGTAAACAGGGTCCCTACGAGCAGTACTTC
. TRBJ1-3 . TRBV9 CASSSRGHGMGGNTIYF TGTGCCAGCAGCTCACGAGGCCATGGGATGGGGGGAAACACCATATATTTT
. TRBJ1-6 TRBD1 TRBV27 CASTRTGANSPLHF TGTGCCAGCACCCGGACAGGGGCCAATTCACCCCTCCACTTT
. TRBJ2-7 TRBD1 TRBV19 CASSPPTGKYYEQYF TGTGCCAGTAGTCCACCGACAGGGAAGTACTACGAGCAGTACTTC